The sequence of this T cell receptor beta chain was determined in a study of early T cells in non-severe SARS-CoV-2 infection. On the study more broadly: Chains from this unsorted whole-blood bulk RNA could not be paired.

Comment on this clonotype: A read error may be the cause here, since a much bigger clone is one base away.

Each CDR3 protein gets one entry after TCRdb re-called the 5' RACE reads with MiXCR. The sample carries tens of thousands of distinct CDR3 sequences, more than 9% recorded once. The CDR3 has 14 amino acids. Germline CDR1 and CDR2: SGHVS and FQNEAQ. The sample consisted of whole blood. V gene TRBV7-8 combines with J gene TRBJ2-7; tentative D call: TRBD1 (6 bases). This sequence was found in an adult who was a healthcare worker with PCR-confirmed SARS-CoV-2 infection or an uninfected control (not recorded which). The CDR3 is CASSRDRTQYEQCF. The CDR3 bases are TGTGCCAGCAGCCGAGACAGGACCCAATACGAGCAGTGCTTC.